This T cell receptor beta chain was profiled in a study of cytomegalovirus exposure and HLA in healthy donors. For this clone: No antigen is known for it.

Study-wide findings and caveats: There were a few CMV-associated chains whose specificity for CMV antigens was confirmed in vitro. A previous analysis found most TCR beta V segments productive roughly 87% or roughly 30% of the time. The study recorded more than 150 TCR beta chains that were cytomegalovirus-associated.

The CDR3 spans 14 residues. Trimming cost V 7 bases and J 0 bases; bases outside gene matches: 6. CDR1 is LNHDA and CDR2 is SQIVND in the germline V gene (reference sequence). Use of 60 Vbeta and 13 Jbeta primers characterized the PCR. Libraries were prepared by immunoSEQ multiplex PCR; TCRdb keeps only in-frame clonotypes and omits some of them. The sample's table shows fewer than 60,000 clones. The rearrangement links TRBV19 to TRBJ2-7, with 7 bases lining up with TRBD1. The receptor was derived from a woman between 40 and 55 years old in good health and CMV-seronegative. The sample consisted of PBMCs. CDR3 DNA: TGTGCCAGTAAGGTGGGGACAGACTCCTACGAGCAGTACTTC. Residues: CASKVGTDSYEQYF.